This T cell receptor beta chain came from a study of Ad26.COV2.S vaccination and SARS-CoV-2 variants. Germline CDR1 is DFQATT and CDR2 is SNEGSKA (reference sequence). V was trimmed by 3 bases and J by 4 bases, leaving 13 bases between them. This CDR3 is 14 amino acids long. Treatment denoted: around 19 received Ad26.COV2.S at low or high dose, single or two shots; a few received placebo; per-sample allocation not given. Repertoires come from day 63 after the first vaccine or placebo injection. Repertoires were generated with immunoSEQ multiplex PCR, while TCRdb's copy carries only in-frame clones and drops some. This sample yields hundreds of thousands of clones, of which 70% to 90% are seen a single time; nearly 1.5% belongs to the top ten.

This receptor was obtained from a person aged 18-60 years who received the Ad26.COV2.S COVID-19 vaccine or a placebo. The rearrangement uses TRBV20-1 and TRBJ1-5; D remains ambiguous. Here the sequenced sample was peripheral blood, taken in a trial of Ad26.COV2.S vaccine versus placebo. The CDR3 region is CSASLGFLNQPQHF. DNA for the CDR3: TGCAGTGCTAGTTTGGGATTCCTGAATCAGCCCCAGCATTTT.